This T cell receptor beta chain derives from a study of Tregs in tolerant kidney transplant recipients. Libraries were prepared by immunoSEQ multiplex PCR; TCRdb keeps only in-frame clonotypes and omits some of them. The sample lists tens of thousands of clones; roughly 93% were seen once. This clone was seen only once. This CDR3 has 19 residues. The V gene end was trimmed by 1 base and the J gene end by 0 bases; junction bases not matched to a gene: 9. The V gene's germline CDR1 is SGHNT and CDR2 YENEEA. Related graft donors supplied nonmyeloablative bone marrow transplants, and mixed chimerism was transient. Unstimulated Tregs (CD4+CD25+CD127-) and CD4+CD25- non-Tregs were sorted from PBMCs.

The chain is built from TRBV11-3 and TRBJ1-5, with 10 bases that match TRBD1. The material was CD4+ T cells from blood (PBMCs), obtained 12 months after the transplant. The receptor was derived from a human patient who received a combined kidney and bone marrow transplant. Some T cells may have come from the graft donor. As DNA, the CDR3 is TGTGCCAGCAGCTTAGTAGCCGGGACAGGGGTTTATAGCAATCAGCCCCAGCATTTT. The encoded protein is CASSLVAGTGVYSNQPQHF.